The present entry profiles one T cell receptor beta chain with its context. As originally analysed: Cell counts per sample came from amplifying reference gene primers. Only in-frame clones appear in the TCRdb table, and some are missing; sequencing was by immunoSEQ multiplex PCR. V and J calls and clone size are as listed in that table; D and trimming were resolved from the DNA. The sample yields about 200,000 clones, about 85% seen once. Looked up from germline, CDR1 is PRHDT and CDR2 is FYEKMQ (reference sequence). The CDR3 totals 14 residues. Between the trimmed V and J ends, which lost 7 bases and 6 bases, there was a span of 16 bases. These data belong to a study of blood T cell repertoires in COVID-19. Whole-study context: Researchers got acute and convalescent COVID-19 samples from the United States, Italy and Spain. PBMCs, B-cell-depleted T cells, or T cells were the source of the cDNA or gDNA that made up the material.

The chain uses TRBV13 and TRBJ2-1, with D possibly TRBD2 on 7 matching bases. The sample consisted of peripheral blood. This clonotype was obtained from a man aged 55 to 69 with active or convalescent COVID-19. The CDR3 here is CASTQAGGRNEQFF. CDR3 DNA sequence: TGTGCCAGCACCCAGGCCGGGGGGCGCAATGAGCAGTTCTTC.